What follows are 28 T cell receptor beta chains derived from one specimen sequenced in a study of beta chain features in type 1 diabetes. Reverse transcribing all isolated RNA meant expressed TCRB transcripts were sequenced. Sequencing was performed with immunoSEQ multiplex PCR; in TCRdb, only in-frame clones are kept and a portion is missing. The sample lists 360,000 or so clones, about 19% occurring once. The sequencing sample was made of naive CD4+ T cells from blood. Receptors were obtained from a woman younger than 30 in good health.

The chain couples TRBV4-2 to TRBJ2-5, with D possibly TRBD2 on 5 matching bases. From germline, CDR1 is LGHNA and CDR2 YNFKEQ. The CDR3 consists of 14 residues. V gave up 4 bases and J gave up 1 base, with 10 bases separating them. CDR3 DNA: TGTGCCAGCAGCCGATCAGCGGCCCAAGAGACCCAGTACTTC. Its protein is CASSRSAAQETQYF.

The CDR3 is CASSLASFLYNEQFF. The CDR3 DNA reads TGTGCCAGCAGCTTGGCTAGCTTTCTCTACAATGAGCAGTTCTTC. This rearrangement joins TRBV5-4 to TRBJ2-1; TRBD2 might be the D (5 bases). V dropped 0 bases and J dropped 3 bases, with 10 bases sitting between them. This CDR3 is built from 15 residues. Germline V lookup: CDR1 SGHNT, CDR2 YYREEE (reference sequence).

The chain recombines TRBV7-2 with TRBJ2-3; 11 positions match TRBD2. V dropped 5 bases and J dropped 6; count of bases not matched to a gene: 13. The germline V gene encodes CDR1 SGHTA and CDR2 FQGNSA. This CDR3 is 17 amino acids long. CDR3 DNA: TGTGCCAGCAGCAACTTTATAGCGGGAGGGGGGCAGGATACGCAGTATTTT. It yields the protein CASSNFIAGGGQDTQYF. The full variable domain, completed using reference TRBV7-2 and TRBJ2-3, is GAGVSQSPSNKVTEKGKDVELRCDPISGHTALYWYRQSLGQGLEFLIYFQGNSAPDKSGLPSDRFSAERTGGSVSTLTIQRTQQEDSAVYLCASSNFIAGGGQDTQYFGPGTRLTVL.

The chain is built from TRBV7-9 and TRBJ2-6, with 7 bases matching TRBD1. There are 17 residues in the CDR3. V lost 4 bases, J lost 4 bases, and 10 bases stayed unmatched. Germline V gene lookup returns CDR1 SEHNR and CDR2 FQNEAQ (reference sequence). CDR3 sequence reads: CASSSGQAGRGANVLTF. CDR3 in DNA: TGTGCCAGCAGCTCCGGACAGGCGGGCCGGGGGGCCAACGTCCTGACTTTC.

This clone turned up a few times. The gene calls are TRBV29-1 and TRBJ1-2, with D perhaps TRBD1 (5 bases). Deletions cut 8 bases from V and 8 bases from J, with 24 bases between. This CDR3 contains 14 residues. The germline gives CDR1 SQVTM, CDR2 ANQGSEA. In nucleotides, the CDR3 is TGCAGCCTTTTCTCAGGGAACCTAAAAGACGGCTACACCTTC. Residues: CSLFSGNLKDGYTF.

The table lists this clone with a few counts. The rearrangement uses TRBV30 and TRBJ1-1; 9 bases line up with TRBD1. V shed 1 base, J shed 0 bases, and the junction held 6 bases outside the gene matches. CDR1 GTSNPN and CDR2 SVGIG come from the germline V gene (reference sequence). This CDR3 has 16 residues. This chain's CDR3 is CAWSGPGTGLNTEAFF. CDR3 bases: TGTGCCTGGAGTGGACCCGGGACAGGGTTGAACACTGAAGCTTTCTTT.

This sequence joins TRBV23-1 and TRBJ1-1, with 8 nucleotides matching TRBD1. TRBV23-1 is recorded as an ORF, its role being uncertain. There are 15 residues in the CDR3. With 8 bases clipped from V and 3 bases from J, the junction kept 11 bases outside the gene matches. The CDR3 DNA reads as TGCGCCAGCGTACAGGGGGAAGTTGGAGACACTGAAGCTTTCTTT. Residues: CASVQGEVGDTEAFF.

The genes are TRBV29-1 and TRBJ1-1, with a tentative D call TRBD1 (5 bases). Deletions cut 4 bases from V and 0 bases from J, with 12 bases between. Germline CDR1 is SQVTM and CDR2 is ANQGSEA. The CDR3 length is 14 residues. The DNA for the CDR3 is TGCAGCGTTGTCTTGGCAGGGCTGAACACTGAAGCTTTCTTT. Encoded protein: CSVVLAGLNTEAFF.

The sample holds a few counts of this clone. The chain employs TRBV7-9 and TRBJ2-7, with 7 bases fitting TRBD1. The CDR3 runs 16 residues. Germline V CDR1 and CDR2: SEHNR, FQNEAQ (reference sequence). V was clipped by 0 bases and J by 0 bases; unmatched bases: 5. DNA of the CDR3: TGTGCCAGCAGCTTAGCGGGACAGTTGAGCTCCTACGAGCAGTACTTC. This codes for CASSLAGQLSSYEQYF.

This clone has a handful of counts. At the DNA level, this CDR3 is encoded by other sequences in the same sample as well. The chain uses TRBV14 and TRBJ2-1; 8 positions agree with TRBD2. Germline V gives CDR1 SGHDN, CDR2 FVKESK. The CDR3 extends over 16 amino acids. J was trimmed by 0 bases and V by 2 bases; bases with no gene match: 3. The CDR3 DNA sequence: TGTGCCAGCAGCCAAACCAGCGGGAGCTCCTACAATGAGCAGTTCTTC. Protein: CASSQTSGSSYNEQFF. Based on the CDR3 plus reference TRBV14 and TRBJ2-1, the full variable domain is EAGVTQFPSHSVIEKGQTVTLRCDPISGHDNLYWYRRVMGKEIKFLLHFVKESKQDESGMPNNRFLAERTGGTYSTLKVQPAELEDSGVYFCASSQTSGSSYNEQFFGPGTRLTVL.

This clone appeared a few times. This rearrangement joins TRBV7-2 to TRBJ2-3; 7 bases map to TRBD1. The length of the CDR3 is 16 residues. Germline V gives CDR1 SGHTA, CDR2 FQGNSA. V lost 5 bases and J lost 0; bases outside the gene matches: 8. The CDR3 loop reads CASSRQGVASTDTQYF. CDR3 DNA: TGTGCCAGCAGCCGGCAGGGGGTGGCTAGCACAGATACGCAGTATTTT.

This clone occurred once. CDR3 sequence (DNA): TGTGCCACCTCTCCTAGGTGGCGGGAGACCCAGTACTTC. Its protein is CATSPRWRETQYF. The V call is TRBV19, the J call TRBJ2-5, with D hard to call. Germline CDR1 LNHDA, CDR2 SQIVND (reference sequence). The CDR3 consists of 13 residues. The V gene lost 10 bases and the J gene lost 5 bases, with 17 bases spanning the gap.

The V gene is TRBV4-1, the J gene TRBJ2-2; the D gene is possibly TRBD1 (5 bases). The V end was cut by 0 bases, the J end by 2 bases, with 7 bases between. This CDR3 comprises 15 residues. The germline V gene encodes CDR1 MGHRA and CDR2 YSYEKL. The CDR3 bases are TGCGCCAGCAGCCAAGAAAGGGGTAACACCGGGGAGCTGTTTTTT. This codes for CASSQERGNTGELFF.

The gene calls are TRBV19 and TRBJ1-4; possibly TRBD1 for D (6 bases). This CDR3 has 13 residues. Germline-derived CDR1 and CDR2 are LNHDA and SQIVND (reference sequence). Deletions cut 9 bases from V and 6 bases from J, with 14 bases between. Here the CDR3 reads CASTGRGDEKLFF. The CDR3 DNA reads TGTGCCAGCACAGGGAGGGGGGATGAAAAACTGTTTTTT.

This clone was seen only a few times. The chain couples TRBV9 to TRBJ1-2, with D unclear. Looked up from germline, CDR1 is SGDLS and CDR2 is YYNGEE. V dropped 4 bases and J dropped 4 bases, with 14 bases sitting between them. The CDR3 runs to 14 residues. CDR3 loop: CASSPTMEGYGYTF. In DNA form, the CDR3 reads TGTGCCAGCAGCCCAACCATGGAGGGCTATGGCTACACCTTC.

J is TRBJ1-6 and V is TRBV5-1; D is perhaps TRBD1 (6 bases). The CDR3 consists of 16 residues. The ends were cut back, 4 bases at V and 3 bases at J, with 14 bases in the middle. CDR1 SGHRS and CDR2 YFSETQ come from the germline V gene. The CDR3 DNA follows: TGCGCCAGCAGCCTCACAGGGATCCGCTATAATTCACCCCTCCACTTT. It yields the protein CASSLTGIRYNSPLHF.

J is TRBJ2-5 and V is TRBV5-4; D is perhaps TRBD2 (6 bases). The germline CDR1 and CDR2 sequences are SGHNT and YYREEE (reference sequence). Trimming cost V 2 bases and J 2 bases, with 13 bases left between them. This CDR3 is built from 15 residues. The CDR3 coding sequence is TGTGCCAGCAGCTTCGTCCTCGGGGGACAAGAGACCCAGTACTTC. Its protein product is CASSFVLGGQETQYF.

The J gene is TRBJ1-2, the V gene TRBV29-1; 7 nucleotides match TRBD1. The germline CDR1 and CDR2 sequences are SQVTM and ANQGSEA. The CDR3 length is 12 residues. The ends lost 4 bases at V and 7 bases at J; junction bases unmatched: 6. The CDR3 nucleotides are TGCAGCGTTGGGGGCCAGGGGGGTGGCTACACCTTC. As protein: CSVGGQGGGYTF.

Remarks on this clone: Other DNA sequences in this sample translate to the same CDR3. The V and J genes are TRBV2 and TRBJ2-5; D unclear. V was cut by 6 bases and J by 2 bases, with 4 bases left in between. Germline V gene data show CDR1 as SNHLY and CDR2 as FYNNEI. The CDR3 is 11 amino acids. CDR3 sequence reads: CASSLQETQYF. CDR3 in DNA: TGTGCCAGCAGCCTTCAAGAGACCCAGTACTTC.

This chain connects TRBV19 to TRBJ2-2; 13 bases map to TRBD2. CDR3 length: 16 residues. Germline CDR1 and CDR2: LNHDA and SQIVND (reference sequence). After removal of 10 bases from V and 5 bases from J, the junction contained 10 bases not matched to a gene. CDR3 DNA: TGTGCCACCCCGAAGGCGGGACTAGCGGGAACCGGGGAGCTGTTTTTT. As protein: CATPKAGLAGTGELFF.

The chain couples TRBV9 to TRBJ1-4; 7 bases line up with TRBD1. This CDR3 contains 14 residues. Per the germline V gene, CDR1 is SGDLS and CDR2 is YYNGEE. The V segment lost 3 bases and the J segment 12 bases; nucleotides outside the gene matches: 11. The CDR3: CASSATGTALELFF. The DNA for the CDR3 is TGTGCCAGCAGCGCGACCGGGACAGCCCTCGAACTGTTTTTT.

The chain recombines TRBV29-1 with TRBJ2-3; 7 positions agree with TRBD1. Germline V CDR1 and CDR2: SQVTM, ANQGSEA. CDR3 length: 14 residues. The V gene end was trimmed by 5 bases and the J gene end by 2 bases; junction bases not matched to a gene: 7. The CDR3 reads CSVRPGQTTDTQYF. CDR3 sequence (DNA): TGCAGCGTTAGGCCGGGACAGACCACAGATACGCAGTATTTT.

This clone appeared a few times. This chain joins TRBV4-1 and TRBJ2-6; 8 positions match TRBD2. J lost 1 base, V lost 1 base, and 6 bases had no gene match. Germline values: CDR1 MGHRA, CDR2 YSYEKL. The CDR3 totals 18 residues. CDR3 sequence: CASSQVPGGESGANVLTF. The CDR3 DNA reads TGCGCCAGCAGCCAAGTCCCCGGGGGGGAGTCTGGGGCCAACGTCCTGACTTTC.

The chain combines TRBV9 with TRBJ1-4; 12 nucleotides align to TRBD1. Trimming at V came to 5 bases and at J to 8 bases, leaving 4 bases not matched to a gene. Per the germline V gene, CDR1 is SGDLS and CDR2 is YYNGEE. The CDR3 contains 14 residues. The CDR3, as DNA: TGTGCCAGCAGTCGGGACAGGGGGCCAGAAAAACTGTTTTTT. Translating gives CASSRDRGPEKLFF.

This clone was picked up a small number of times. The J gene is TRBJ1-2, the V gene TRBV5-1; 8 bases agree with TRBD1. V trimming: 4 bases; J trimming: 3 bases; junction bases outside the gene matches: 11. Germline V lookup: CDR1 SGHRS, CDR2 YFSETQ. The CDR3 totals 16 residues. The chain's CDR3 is CASSMTGQGRDYGYTF. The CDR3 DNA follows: TGCGCCAGCAGCATGACCGGACAGGGTAGGGACTATGGCTACACCTTC.

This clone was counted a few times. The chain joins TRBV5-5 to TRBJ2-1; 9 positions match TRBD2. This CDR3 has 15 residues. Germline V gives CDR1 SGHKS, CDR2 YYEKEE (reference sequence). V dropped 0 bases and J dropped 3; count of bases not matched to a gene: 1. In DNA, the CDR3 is TGTGCCAGCAGCTTGGGTAGCGGGAGCTACAATGAGCAGTTCTTC. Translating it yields CASSLGSGSYNEQFF. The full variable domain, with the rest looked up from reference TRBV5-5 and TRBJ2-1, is DAGVTQSPTHLIKTRGQQVTLRCSPISGHKSVSWYQQVLGQGPQFIFQYYEKEERGRGNFPDRFSARQFPNYSSELNVNALLLGDSALYLCASSLGSGSYNEQFFGPGTRLTVL.

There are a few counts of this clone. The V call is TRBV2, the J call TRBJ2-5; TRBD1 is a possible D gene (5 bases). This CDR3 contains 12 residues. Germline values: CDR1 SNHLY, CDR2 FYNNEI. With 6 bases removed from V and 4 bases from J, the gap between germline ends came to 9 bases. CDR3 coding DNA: TGTGCCAGCAGGGGGCAGACAGAGACCCAGTACTTC. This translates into CASRGQTETQYF.

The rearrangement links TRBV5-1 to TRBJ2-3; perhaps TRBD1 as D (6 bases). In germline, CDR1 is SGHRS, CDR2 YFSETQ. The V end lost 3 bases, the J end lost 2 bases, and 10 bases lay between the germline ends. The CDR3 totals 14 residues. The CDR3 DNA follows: TGCGCCAGCAGCTCAGGACAGCCCACAGATACGCAGTATTTT. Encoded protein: CASSSGQPTDTQYF. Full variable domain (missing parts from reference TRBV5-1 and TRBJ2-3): KAGVTQTPRYLIKTRGQQVTLSCSPISGHRSVSWYQQTPGQGLQFLFEYFSETQRNKGNFPGRFSGRQFSNSRSEMNVSTLELGDSALYLCASSSGQPTDTQYFGPGTRLTVL.